The present T cell receptor beta chain was sequenced within a study of PD-1 blockade in classical Hodgkin lymphoma. Study information: Intravenous nivolumab at 3 mg/kg was given to patients every 2 weeks.

All patients experienced relapse after autologous stem cell transplantation, and brentuximab vedotin exposure was variable. Clones were read by immunoSEQ multiplex PCR, and TCRdb kept only the in-frame ones, dropping some. The table shows around 40,000 clones, with roughly 73% occurring only once. Overall study results and limits: CD4+ TCR diversity, unlike CD8+, rose significantly by C4D1. Excluded were patients who started nivolumab under 1 year after ASCT, a group that had lower diversity. The causes of the repertoire differences, possibly disease activity or prior therapy, remain undefined.

Comments on this clone: Its antigen is not known.

V shed 4 bases and J 5 bases; nucleotides not matched to a gene: 7. In germline, CDR1 is LGHNA, CDR2 YNFKEQ. The CDR3 covers 15 residues. The sequence derives from a human donor with classical Hodgkin lymphoma. J is TRBJ2-5 and V is TRBV4-2, with 10 bases that match TRBD2. The sample consisted of peripheral blood mononuclear cells (PBMCs), taken at baseline. The CDR3 here is CASSPKRGGGETQYF. DNA for the CDR3: TGTGCCAGCAGCCCGAAGCGGGGGGGAGGGGAGACCCAGTACTTC.